The present T cell receptor beta chain was sequenced within a study of blood T cell repertoires in COVID-19. Generated by immunoSEQ multiplex PCR, the TCRdb table keeps only in-frame clones and is missing some. The sample shows 50,000 to 80,000 clones, around 92% of them seen only once. CDR1 is SEHNR and CDR2 is FQNEAQ in the germline V gene (reference sequence). CDR3 length: 15 amino acids. V was clipped by 5 bases and J by 6 bases, with 17 bases between them. The chain links TRBV7-9 to TRBJ2-1; TRBD2 might be the D (5 bases). Sequencing input: peripheral blood. This receptor was identified in a man in his 60s with acute or convalescent COVID-19. The CDR3 bases are TGTGCCAGCAGCGGTTTCAAGGACTCCGGCAATGAGCAGTTCTTC. Translated, it gives CASSGFKDSGNEQFF.